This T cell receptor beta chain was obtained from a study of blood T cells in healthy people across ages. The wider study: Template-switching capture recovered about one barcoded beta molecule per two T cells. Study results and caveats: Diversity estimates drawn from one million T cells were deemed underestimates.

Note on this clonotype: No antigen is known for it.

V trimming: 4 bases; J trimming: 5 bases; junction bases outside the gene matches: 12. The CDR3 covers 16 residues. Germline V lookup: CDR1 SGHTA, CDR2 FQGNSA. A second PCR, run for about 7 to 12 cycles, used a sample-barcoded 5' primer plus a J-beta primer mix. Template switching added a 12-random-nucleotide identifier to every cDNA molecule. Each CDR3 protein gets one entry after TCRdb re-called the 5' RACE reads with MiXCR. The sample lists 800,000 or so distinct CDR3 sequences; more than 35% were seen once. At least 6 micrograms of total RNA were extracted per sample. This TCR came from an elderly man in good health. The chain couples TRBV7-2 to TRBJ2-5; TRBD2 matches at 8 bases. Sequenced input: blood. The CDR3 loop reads CASSWTSGSKMETQYF. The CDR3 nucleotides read TGTGCCAGCAGCTGGACGAGCGGGAGTAAAATGGAGACCCAGTACTTC.